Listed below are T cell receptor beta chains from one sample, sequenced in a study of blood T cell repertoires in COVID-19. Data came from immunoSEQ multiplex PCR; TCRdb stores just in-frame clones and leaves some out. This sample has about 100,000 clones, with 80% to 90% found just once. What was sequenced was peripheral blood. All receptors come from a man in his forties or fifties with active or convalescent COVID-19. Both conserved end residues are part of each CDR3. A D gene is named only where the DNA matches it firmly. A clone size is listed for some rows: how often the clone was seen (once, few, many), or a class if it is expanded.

CDR3: CASSADRQLTDTQYF
DNA: TGTGCCAGCAGCGCTGACAGGCAACTCACAGATACGCAGTATTTT
D: -
J: TRBJ2-3
size: -
V: TRBV7-9

CDR3: CASSTDRGPGNTIYF
DNA: TGTGCCAGCAGTACAGACAGGGGCCCTGGAAACACCATATATTTT
D: TRBD1
J: TRBJ1-3
size: -
V: TRBV6-5

CDR3: CASSMRESEAFF
DNA: TGTGCCAGTAGTATGCGGGAGTCTGAAGCTTTCTTT
D: -
J: TRBJ1-1
size: -
V: TRBV19

CDR3: CASREPGQKETQYF
DNA: TGTGCCAGCAGGGAACCGGGACAAAAAGAGACCCAGTACTTC
D: -
J: TRBJ2-5
size: -
V: TRBV2

CDR3: CASSSSQAADTQYF
DNA: TGTGCCAGCAGCTCAAGTCAGGCCGCAGATACGCAGTATTTT
D: -
J: TRBJ2-3
size: -
V: TRBV7-3

CDR3: CASSRGWKTGTASYEQYF
DNA: TGCGCCAGCAGCCGGGGGTGGAAAACCGGGACAGCGTCCTACGAGCAGTACTTC
D: -
J: TRBJ2-7
size: -
V: TRBV5-1

CDR3: CAWSVGSQLNEKLFF
DNA: TGTGCCTGGAGTGTAGGGAGCCAGCTCAATGAAAAACTGTTTTTT
D: -
J: TRBJ1-4
size: -
V: TRBV30

CDR3: CASSQELYSGNTIYF
DNA: TGCGCCAGCAGCCAAGAACTTTACTCTGGAAACACCATATATTTT
D: -
J: TRBJ1-3
size: -
V: TRBV4-1

CDR3: CASSSPGETQYF
DNA: TGTGCCAGCAGCTCCCCAGGGGAGACCCAGTACTTC
D: -
J: TRBJ2-5
size: -
V: TRBV7-6

CDR3: CAISAGQYKSPLHF
DNA: TGTGCCATCAGTGCTGGACAGTATAAATCACCCCTCCACTTT
D: -
J: TRBJ1-6
size: -
V: TRBV10-3

CDR3: CASSVSGGEQETQYF
DNA: TGTGCCAGCAGCGTTAGCGGGGGGGAGCAAGAGACCCAGTACTTC
D: TRBD2
J: TRBJ2-5
size: -
V: TRBV7-3

CDR3: CASSPPFSTEAFF
DNA: TGTGCCAGCAGCCCGCCATTTAGCACTGAAGCTTTCTTT
D: -
J: TRBJ1-1
size: few
V: TRBV3-1/TRBV3-2

CDR3: CASSASGGPNTGELFF
DNA: TGTGCCAGCAGCGCTAGCGGGGGGCCGAACACCGGGGAGCTGTTTTTT
D: TRBD2
J: TRBJ2-2
size: -
V: TRBV9

CDR3: CASSQDPGQGYYEQYF
DNA: TGCGCCAGCAGCCAAGATCCGGGACAGGGGTATTACGAGCAGTACTTC
D: TRBD1
J: TRBJ2-7
size: -
V: TRBV4-3

CDR3: CASDRTGTSGGLNNEQFF
DNA: TGTGCTAGCGACAGGACCGGGACTAGCGGGGGCCTGAACAATGAGCAGTTCTTC
D: TRBD2
J: TRBJ2-1
size: -
V: TRBV12-5

CDR3: CASSATASGNTIYF
DNA: TGCGCCAGCAGTGCCACAGCCTCTGGAAACACCATATATTTT
D: -
J: TRBJ1-3
size: -
V: TRBV10-2

CDR3: CASSDSSRDRSNADEQYF
DNA: TGTGCCAGCAGTGATTCGTCCCGGGACAGGAGCAACGCTGACGAGCAGTACTTC
D: TRBD1
J: TRBJ2-7
size: -
V: TRBV6-4

CDR3: CASSQEVPGGSYEQYF
DNA: TGTGCCAGCAGCCAAGAAGTACCAGGGGGGTCCTACGAGCAGTACTTC
D: -
J: TRBJ2-7
size: once
V: TRBV3-1/TRBV3-2

CDR3: CASSQFSGVGPDTQYF
DNA: TGTGCCAGCAGCCAATTTAGCGGGGTGGGCCCAGATACGCAGTATTTT
D: TRBD2
J: TRBJ2-3
size: -
V: TRBV6-2/TRBV6-3

CDR3: CASSQTSANTGELFF
DNA: TGTGCCAGTAGTCAGACTAGCGCGAACACCGGGGAGCTGTTTTTT
D: TRBD2
J: TRBJ2-2
size: -
V: TRBV19

CDR3: CASSQSRGTGELFF
DNA: TGTGCCAGCAGCCAATCCCGAGGCACCGGGGAGCTGTTTTTT
D: -
J: TRBJ2-2
size: -
V: TRBV16

CDR3: CASSYSGQGAPGSNQPQHF
DNA: TGTGCCAGCAGTTACTCGGGACAGGGGGCCCCCGGTAGCAATCAGCCCCAGCATTTT
D: TRBD1
J: TRBJ1-5
size: -
V: TRBV6-2/TRBV6-3

CDR3: CASSAQGSNYGYTF
DNA: TGTGCCAGCAGTGCACAGGGATCCAACTATGGCTACACCTTC
D: -
J: TRBJ1-2
size: once
V: TRBV6-4

CDR3: CASSFFTVNTEAFF
DNA: TGTGCCAGCAGCTTCTTCACAGTGAACACTGAAGCTTTCTTT
D: -
J: TRBJ1-1
size: few
V: TRBV7-2

CDR3: CATSDTTSSNEQFF
DNA: TGTGCCACCAGTGACACCACTAGCTCCAATGAGCAGTTCTTC
D: -
J: TRBJ2-1
size: -
V: TRBV24-1

CDR3: CASSPDRRTYEQYF
DNA: TGTGCCAGCAGTCCCGACAGGAGGACCTACGAGCAGTACTTC
D: -
J: TRBJ2-7
size: -
V: TRBV27

CDR3: CASSIPAGGGEQYF
DNA: TGTGCCAGTAGTATCCCGGCAGGGGGTGGCGAGCAGTACTTC
D: TRBD1
J: TRBJ2-7
size: few
V: TRBV19

CDR3: CASSSGTANTEAFF
DNA: TGTGCCAGCAGTTCTGGGACAGCAAACACTGAAGCTTTCTTT
D: TRBD1
J: TRBJ1-1
size: -
V: TRBV6-5

CDR3: CASSSGGAYNEQFF
DNA: TGCGCCAGCAGCTCAGGGGGCGCATACAATGAGCAGTTCTTC
D: TRBD1
J: TRBJ2-1
size: -
V: TRBV5-1

CDR3: CASRLAGASTDTQYF
DNA: TGTGCCAGCAGGTTAGCGGGGGCGAGCACAGATACGCAGTATTTT
D: TRBD2
J: TRBJ2-3
size: -
V: TRBV27

CDR3: CASSNSGAFF
DNA: TGTGCCAGCAGCAACTCAGGAGCTTTCTTT
D: -
J: TRBJ1-1
size: -
V: TRBV12-3/TRBV12-4

CDR3: CASSPRRQQGFGYTF
DNA: TGTGCCAGCAGTCCGAGGAGACAACAGGGCTTTGGCTACACCTTC
D: -
J: TRBJ1-2
size: -
V: TRBV27

CDR3: CASSLVVIRGEQYF
DNA: TGTGCCAGCAGCTTGGTGGTAATCCGGGGCGAGCAGTACTTC
D: -
J: TRBJ2-7
size: -
V: TRBV5-5

CDR3: CASSQGQGKTGNTIYF
DNA: TGTGCCAGCAGCCAAGGGCAGGGGAAGACTGGAAACACCATATATTTT
D: -
J: TRBJ1-3
size: once
V: TRBV3-1/TRBV3-2

CDR3: CASSLDRFGRTQYF
DNA: TGCGCCAGCAGCTTAGACAGATTCGGGAGGACCCAGTACTTC
D: -
J: TRBJ2-5
size: -
V: TRBV5-1

CDR3: CASRRLAGVSYEQYF
DNA: TGTGCCAGCAGGAGACTAGCGGGGGTTTCCTACGAGCAGTACTTC
D: TRBD2
J: TRBJ2-7
size: -
V: TRBV7-9

CDR3: CASSPGDRVHEQYF
DNA: TGCGCCAGCAGCCCTGGGGACAGGGTCCACGAGCAGTACTTC
D: TRBD1
J: TRBJ2-7
size: -
V: TRBV5-1

CDR3: CASYEQGLYGYTF
DNA: TGTGCCAGCTACGAACAGGGCCTCTATGGCTACACCTTC
D: -
J: TRBJ1-2
size: -
V: TRBV18

CDR3: CASSPGLGDTDTQYF
DNA: TGTGCCAGCAGTCCCGGACTAGGAGACACAGATACGCAGTATTTT
D: TRBD2
J: TRBJ2-3
size: -
V: TRBV6-5

CDR3: CASSEASIGQGRGYTF
DNA: TGTGCCAGCAGTGAAGCCTCTATCGGACAGGGACGCGGCTACACCTTC
D: TRBD1
J: TRBJ1-2
size: -
V: TRBV6-1

CDR3: CASSPPGQKVPYGYTF
DNA: TGTGCCAGTTCTCCGCCCGGACAGAAGGTCCCTTATGGCTACACCTTC
D: -
J: TRBJ1-2
size: -
V: TRBV27

CDR3: CASKGSEGAGELFF
DNA: TGTGCCAGCAAAGGGAGTGAGGGGGCCGGGGAGCTGTTTTTT
D: -
J: TRBJ2-2
size: -
V: TRBV6-4

CDR3: CASSSQGARGNEQFF
DNA: TGTGCCAGCAGTTCACAGGGGGCCCGGGGGAATGAGCAGTTCTTC
D: TRBD1
J: TRBJ2-1
size: many
V: TRBV5-8

CDR3: CASSKGANTEAFF
DNA: TGTGCCAGCAGTAAAGGGGCGAACACTGAAGCTTTCTTT
D: -
J: TRBJ1-1
size: -
V: TRBV12-3/TRBV12-4

CDR3: CAWISSSFTDTQYF
DNA: TGTGCCTGGATAAGTAGCAGCTTCACAGATACGCAGTATTTT
D: -
J: TRBJ2-3
size: -
V: TRBV30

CDR3: CASSRDLRGPYEQYF
DNA: TGTGCCAGCAGCCGAGACTTGCGGGGGCCCTACGAGCAGTACTTC
D: -
J: TRBJ2-7
size: -
V: TRBV7-9

CDR3: CAISEAHRGMGTEAFF
DNA: TGTGCCATCAGTGAGGCGCACAGGGGAATGGGCACTGAAGCTTTCTTT
D: TRBD1
J: TRBJ1-1
size: -
V: TRBV10-3

CDR3: CASSDGTNEKLFF
DNA: TGTGCCAGCAGTGACGGTACTAATGAAAAACTGTTTTTT
D: -
J: TRBJ1-4
size: -
V: TRBV6-1

CDR3: CASSATVTGELFF
DNA: TGTGCCAGCAGCGCGACAGTGACCGGGGAGCTGTTTTTT
D: -
J: TRBJ2-2
size: -
V: TRBV3-1/TRBV3-2

CDR3: CASAQLTGYGGYTF
DNA: TGTGCTAGTGCCCAGCTGACGGGGTATGGTGGCTACACCTTC
D: -
J: TRBJ1-2
size: -
V: TRBV12-5

CDR3: CASSFGKPSYEQYF
DNA: TGTGCCAGCAGCTTTGGCAAACCCTCCTACGAGCAGTACTTC
D: -
J: TRBJ2-7
size: once
V: TRBV5-8

CDR3: CASSTQGSSGNTIYF
DNA: TGTGCCAGCAGTACACAGGGTTCCTCTGGAAACACCATATATTTT
D: -
J: TRBJ1-3
size: -
V: TRBV6-5

CDR3: CASSLRGTNSYNEQFF
DNA: TGTGCCAGCAGCTTAAGGGGGACTAACTCCTACAATGAGCAGTTCTTC
D: TRBD2
J: TRBJ2-1
size: -
V: TRBV7-3

CDR3: CASSTGTNEKLFF
DNA: TGTGCCAGCAGCACGGGGACTAATGAAAAACTGTTTTTT
D: -
J: TRBJ1-4
size: -
V: TRBV11-1

CDR3: CASSTGTGYNSPLHF
DNA: TGTGCCAGTAGTACCGGGACAGGGTATAATTCACCCCTCCACTTT
D: TRBD1
J: TRBJ1-6
size: -
V: TRBV19

CDR3: CASSFSRGNYNSPLHF
DNA: TGTGCCAGCAGTTTTTCCAGGGGAAATTATAATTCACCCCTCCACTTT
D: -
J: TRBJ1-6
size: -
V: TRBV27

CDR3: CASSVEGRGSNEQFF
DNA: TGTGCCAGCAGCGTAGAGGGGCGGGGGAGCAATGAGCAGTTCTTC
D: TRBD2
J: TRBJ2-1
size: once
V: TRBV9

CDR3: CASSTWDTKNTEAFF
DNA: TGTGCCAGTAGTACCTGGGACACAAAAAACACTGAAGCTTTCTTT
D: -
J: TRBJ1-1
size: -
V: TRBV19

CDR3: CASSELAGGQETQYF
DNA: TGTGCCAGCAGTGAACTAGCGGGGGGCCAAGAGACCCAGTACTTC
D: TRBD2
J: TRBJ2-5
size: -
V: TRBV6-1

CDR3: CASSEAEVQGSSYNSPLHF
DNA: TGTGCCAGCAGTGAAGCGGAAGTGCAGGGAAGCTCCTATAATTCACCCCTCCACTTT
D: -
J: TRBJ1-6
size: -
V: TRBV2